This is a list of T cell receptor beta chains from one sample in a study of molecular identifiers for immune sequencing clone quantification. TCRdb re-analysed the PCR reads in MiXCR, keeping a single row per CDR3 protein. Here the sample spans tens of thousands of distinct CDR3 sequences, 35% to 40% being singletons. The sequenced material came from naive CD8+ T cells from blood, with Jurkat cell RNA spiked in. Source of these receptors: a human donor in good health. Some libraries in this study had Jurkat cell RNA spiked in. Each CDR3 is given with its conserved first and last residue. The D gene is left open where the match is weak. A row's size may be missing; if present it is once, few, many or a size class.

CASTGWQETQYF	TGTGCCAGCACTGGCTGGCAAGAGACCCAGTACTTC	TRBV2	12	few	TRBJ2-5	-
CATSRDHRRINEKLFF	TGTGCCACCAGCAGAGATCATAGAAGAATTAATGAAAAACTGTTTTTT	TRBV15	16	few	TRBJ1-4	-
CASSKQGTYNEQFF	TGTGCCAGCAGCAAACAGGGAACCTACAATGAGCAGTTCTTC	TRBV28	14	-	TRBJ2-1	-
CASSSGRLTMNTEAFF	TGTGCCAGCAGTTCAGGGAGGTTAACCATGAACACTGAAGCTTTCTTT	TRBV2	16	few	TRBJ1-1	-
CASSHGIEETQYF	TGTGCCAGCAGCCATGGTATCGAAGAGACCCAGTACTTC	TRBV3-1	13	few	TRBJ2-5	-
CASSSIPIDTQYF	TGTGCCAGCAGCTCCATACCAATAGATACGCAGTATTTT	TRBV7-8	13	many	TRBJ2-3	-
CASSIWRYREAQPQHF	TGTGCCAGCAGTATTTGGCGCTACAGGGAGGCCCAGCCCCAGCATTTT	TRBV6-2/TRBV6-3	16	-	TRBJ1-5	-
CASSFGTSGFYEQYF	TGTGCCAGCAGCTTTGGGACTAGCGGGTTTTACGAGCAGTACTTC	TRBV11-2	15	-	TRBJ2-7	TRBD2
CASTCPGGLFF	TGTGCCAGCACATGCCCCGGGGGGCTGTTTTTT	TRBV6-4	11	-	TRBJ2-2	-
CASSSRSDYEQYF	TGTGCCAGTAGTAGCAGGTCCGACTACGAGCAGTACTTC	TRBV19	13	many	TRBJ2-7	-
CASSLALGTGAQLETQYF	TGTGCCAGCAGCTTAGCTTTGGGGACCGGAGCCCAGTTGGAGACCCAGTACTTC	TRBV7-9	18	-	TRBJ2-5	-
CASSYVQGSGYGYTF	TGTGCCAGCAGTTACGTCCAGGGAAGTGGCTATGGCTACACCTTC	TRBV6-5	15	few	TRBJ1-2	-
CASSSWTRMENTIYF	TGTGCCAGCAGCTCCTGGACCAGGATGGAAAACACCATATATTTT	TRBV5-6	15	-	TRBJ1-3	-
CASSPSSGSTYEQYF	TGTGCCAGCAGTCCTTCTAGCGGGAGCACCTACGAGCAGTACTTC	TRBV28	15	many	TRBJ2-7	TRBD2
CASSLGQFATNEKLFF	TGTGCCAGCAGCCTTGGACAGTTTGCGACTAATGAAAAACTGTTTTTT	TRBV7-2	16	few	TRBJ1-4	-
CASSTPTGTYEQYF	TGTGCCAGCAGTACGCCGACAGGGACCTACGAGCAGTACTTC	TRBV27	14	few	TRBJ2-7	TRBD1
CASSLEDRVADTQYF	TGTGCCAGCAGCTTGGAAGACAGGGTTGCAGATACGCAGTATTTT	TRBV5-4	15	many	TRBJ2-3	TRBD1
CASSRRHTSPYEQYF	TGTGCCAGCAGCAGAAGACACACGAGCCCCTACGAGCAGTACTTC	TRBV21-1	15	many	TRBJ2-7	-
CASSKGRVTEAFF	TGTGCCAGCAGTAAAGGCAGGGTCACTGAAGCTTTCTTT	TRBV27	13	few	TRBJ1-1	-
CSVEELDRGPYEQYF	TGCAGCGTTGAAGAGCTGGACAGGGGCCCCTACGAGCAGTACTTC	TRBV29-1	15	many	TRBJ2-7	TRBD1
CSAPPHPGDTQYF	TGCAGTGCTCCTCCTCATCCCGGTGATACGCAGTATTTT	TRBV20-1	13	few	TRBJ2-3	-
CASNVGGTSTDTQYF	TGTGCCAGCAACGTAGGTGGGACATCCACAGATACGCAGTATTTT	TRBV9	15	-	TRBJ2-3	-
CASSIPALGHEQFF	TGTGCCAGTAGTATTCCTGCTCTCGGACATGAGCAGTTCTTC	TRBV19	14	-	TRBJ2-1	-
CASSQVLAGETQYF	TGTGCCAGCAGCCAAGTCTTAGCGGGAGAGACCCAGTACTTC	TRBV4-2	14	few	TRBJ2-5	TRBD2
CASSLSPYEQYF	TGTGCCAGCAGCTTAAGTCCCTACGAGCAGTACTTC	TRBV11-2	12	many	TRBJ2-7	-
CASSRFKRNQETQYF	TGTGCCAGCAGCCGGTTCAAGCGGAACCAAGAGACCCAGTACTTC	TRBV7-2	15	many	TRBJ2-5	-
CASSLAAGYEQYF	TGTGCCAGCAGCTTAGCGGCCGGCTACGAGCAGTACTTC	TRBV11-3	13	many	TRBJ2-7	-
CASSEGSLETQYF	TGTGCCAGCAGTGAGGGATCGCTAGAGACCCAGTACTTC	TRBV2	13	few	TRBJ2-5	-
CASSRDPREGGYTF	TGTGCCAGCAGCCGGGACCCCCGGGAAGGTGGCTACACCTTC	TRBV11-2	14	few	TRBJ1-2	-
CASSQRLAGITDTQYF	TGCGCCAGCAGCCAGAGACTAGCGGGGATCACAGATACGCAGTATTTT	TRBV4-3	16	-	TRBJ2-3	TRBD2
CASTSSYGYTF	TGTGCCAGCACCTCCTCCTATGGCTACACCTTC	TRBV7-9	11	-	TRBJ1-2	-
CASSSEPQAIYEQYF	TGTGCCAGCAGCTCCGAACCCCAGGCGATTTACGAGCAGTACTTC	TRBV28	15	few	TRBJ2-7	-
CASSARDRGPRETQYF	TGTGCCAGCTCAGCCCGGGACAGGGGGCCGCGAGAGACCCAGTACTTC	TRBV18	16	-	TRBJ2-5	TRBD1
CASSSLGVF	TGTGCCAGCAGCTCCCTCGGGGTCTTC	TRBV7-2	9	many	TRBJ2-1	-
CASSRLAGVHEQYF	TGTGCCAGCAGCCGACTAGCGGGAGTCCACGAGCAGTACTTC	TRBV28	14	few	TRBJ2-7	TRBD2
CASSPLMGHSGNTIYF	TGTGCCAGCAGTCCATTGATGGGACACTCTGGAAACACCATATATTTT	TRBV27	16	-	TRBJ1-3	-
CASSLDLMNTEALF	TGTGCCAGCAGCTTAGACCTAATGAACACTGAAGCTCTCTTT	TRBV7-9	14	-	TRBJ1-1	-
CASSTSASWSEQFF	TGTGCCAGCAGCACCTCGGCGTCCTGGTCTGAGCAGTTCTTC	TRBV7-6	14	many	TRBJ2-1	-
CAGGPHSETQYF	TGTGCCGGTGGGCCGCATTCGGAGACCCAGTACTTC	TRBV12-3/TRBV12-4	12	-	TRBJ2-5	-
CASSLFGGNQPQHF	TGTGCCAGCAGCTTATTTGGCGGCAATCAGCCCCAGCATTTT	TRBV7-8	14	many	TRBJ1-5	-
CSVDRDHEQFF	TGCAGCGTGGACAGGGACCATGAGCAGTTCTTC	TRBV29-1	11	-	TRBJ2-1	TRBD1
CASSEYGMADTQYF	TGCGCCAGCAGTGAGTACGGTATGGCAGATACGCAGTATTTT	TRBV10-2	14	few	TRBJ2-3	-
CASRGFGETQYF	TGTGCCAGTCGAGGTTTTGGCGAGACCCAGTACTTC	TRBV19	12	-	TRBJ2-5	-
CASSLVRILDTQYF	TGTGCCAGCAGCTTAGTGCGGATTTTAGATACGCAGTATTTT	TRBV7-9	14	many	TRBJ2-3	-
CATSKDRGSEQYF	TGTGCCACCAGCAAGGACAGGGGGAGCGAGCAGTACTTC	TRBV15	13	-	TRBJ2-7	TRBD1
CASSQDEYSNQPQHF	TGCGCCAGCAGCCAAGATGAGTATAGCAATCAGCCCCAGCATTTT	TRBV4-3	15	few	TRBJ1-5	-
CASSYSIAGVQYF	TGTGCCAGCAGTTACTCGATAGCGGGGGTGCAGTACTTC	TRBV6-5	13	-	TRBJ2-7	TRBD2
CASSSASGREDEQYF	TGTGCCAGCAGCTCCGCTAGCGGGAGAGAAGACGAGCAGTACTTC	TRBV5-4	15	many	TRBJ2-7	TRBD2
CASSYPYRGYNEKLFF	TGTGCCAGCAGTTACCCCTACAGGGGGTATAATGAAAAACTGTTTTTT	TRBV28	16	few	TRBJ1-4	TRBD1
CASGKLGARHTEAFF	TGTGCCAGCGGGAAACTTGGGGCCCGGCACACTGAAGCTTTCTTT	TRBV7-9	15	many	TRBJ1-1	-
CASSLGEGTEALF	TGTGCCAGCAGCTTAGGGGAGGGCACTGAAGCTCTCTTT	TRBV7-6	13	-	TRBJ1-1	-
CASSLDPASQETQYF	TGTGCCAGCAGCTTAGATCCCGCCAGCCAAGAGACCCAGTACTTC	TRBV11-2	15	-	TRBJ2-5	-
CASTRGGGSTDTQYF	TGTGCCAGCACCCGAGGAGGAGGGAGCACAGATACGCAGTATTTT	TRBV5-8	15	few	TRBJ2-3	-
CSVDGGRNYGYSF	TGCAGCGTTGACGGGGGGCGAAACTATGGCTACTCCTTC	TRBV29-1	13	-	TRBJ1-2	-
CASSFGTDTQYF	TGTGCCAGCAGCTTCGGCACAGATACGCAGTATTTT	TRBV7-2	12	medium-sized	TRBJ2-3	-
CSASFRGNQPQHF	TGCAGTGCTAGTTTCCGGGGCAATCAGCCCCAGCATTTT	TRBV20-1	13	many	TRBJ1-5	-
CASSHGQGGAQTQYF	TGTGCCAGCAGCCATGGACAGGGGGGTGCCCAAACGCAGTATTTT	TRBV3-1	15	-	TRBJ2-3	TRBD1
CASSQSPMAYEQYF	TGTGCCAGCAGCCAAAGCCCTATGGCCTACGAGCAGTACTTC	TRBV4-2	14	few	TRBJ2-7	-
CATSDPAAPSLTPDTQYF	TGTGCCACCAGTGACCCAGCGGCCCCTTCCTTAACCCCAGATACGCAGTATTTT	TRBV24-1	18	-	TRBJ2-3	-